The 25 T cell receptor beta chains below all came from one sample that was sequenced in a study of blood T cell repertoires in COVID-19. The method was immunoSEQ multiplex PCR; TCRdb's version includes in-frame clones alone and lacks a portion of them. Of 230,000 or so clones listed, about 80% are singletons. Sequenced input: PBMCs or T cells enriched from blood (not recorded which). These receptors were taken from a man over 45 who had recovered from COVID-19.

This clone was seen only a few times. The genes are TRBV2 and TRBJ1-5; 7 bases fit TRBD1. CDR1 and CDR2 from the germline V gene are SNHLY and FYNNEI. Unmatched junction bases numbered 4, after V lost 4 bases and J lost 1 base. The CDR3 has 15 residues. CDR3: CASSGGTASNQPQHF. CDR3 nucleotides: TGTGCCAGCAGTGGAGGGACAGCGAGCAATCAGCCCCAGCATTTT. The variable domain in full, with the rest retrieved from reference TRBV2 and TRBJ1-5, is EPEVTQTPSHQVTQMGQEVILRCVPISNHLYFYWYRQILGQKVEFLVSFYNNEISEKSEIFDDQFSVERPDGSNFTLKIRSTKLEDSAMYFCASSGGTASNQPQHFGDGTRLSIL.

The genes are TRBV28 and TRBJ2-1; maybe TRBD1 (6 bases). Trimming cost V 8 bases and J 7 bases, with 24 bases left between them. The germline V gene encodes CDR1 MDHEN and CDR2 SYDVKM. The CDR3 covers 16 residues. CDR3 region: CASRASTGIGWNEQFF. The CDR3 DNA sequence: TGTGCCAGCCGTGCTTCCACAGGGATAGGTTGGAATGAGCAGTTCTTC.

The chain has TRBV10-3 and TRBJ2-7, with 9 nucleotides matching TRBD2. V was pared by 6 bases and J by 4 bases, with 22 bases of the junction left unmatched. The CDR3 runs 19 residues. Germline loops: CDR1 ENHRY, CDR2 SYGVKD. The CDR3 DNA reads as TGTGCCATCAGCGCTAAGATTCAATCGGGACTAGCAGGTTTATACGAGCAGTACTTC. Its protein product is CAISAKIQSGLAGLYEQYF.

The CDR3 DNA reads TGTGCCGCCCTTGGTCCGGGAGGACTGTTTTTT. It encodes CAALGPGGLFF. This sequence joins TRBV28 and TRBJ1-4; the D is unclear. The germline gives CDR1 MDHEN, CDR2 SYDVKM. CDR3 length: 11 amino acids. The germline V and J ends were trimmed by 11 bases and 13 bases, with 17 bases remaining between them. The entire variable domain, with the rest obtained from reference TRBV28 and TRBJ1-4, is as follows: DVKVTQSSRYLVKRTGEKVFLECVQDMDHENMFWYRQDPGLGLRLIYFSYDVKMKEKGDIPEGYSVSREKKERFSLILESASTNQTSMYLCAALGPGGLFFGSGTQLSVL.

The V gene is TRBV4-2, the J gene TRBJ2-3, with 15 positions matching TRBD2. Unmatched junction bases numbered 10, after V lost 3 bases and J lost 6 bases. The length of the CDR3 is 18 residues. Germline V gene sequence: CDR1 LGHNA, CDR2 YNFKEQ. CDR3 sequence (DNA): TGTGCCAGCAGCCACTCGCCCCTCGGACTAGCGGGGGGGGATACGCAGTATTTT. This sequence encodes CASSHSPLGLAGGDTQYF.

This clone was counted between two and nine times. V usage is TRBV5-1 and J usage is TRBJ2-7; 10 bases agree with TRBD1. Germline V gene data show CDR1 as SGHRS and CDR2 as YFSETQ. This CDR3 is 14 amino acids long. Trimming cost V 4 bases and J 4 bases; bases outside gene matches: 5. The CDR3 region is CASSPGQGVYEQYF. CDR3 DNA: TGCGCCAGCAGCCCCGGACAGGGGGTGTACGAGCAGTACTTC.

The chain has TRBV10-3 and TRBJ2-2, with TRBD1 identical over 8 bases. Germline V CDR1 and CDR2: ENHRY, SYGVKD. The V and J ends lost 7 bases and 5 bases, in that order; junction bases with no gene match: 12. The CDR3 loop spans 16 amino acids. CDR3 nucleotide sequence: TGTGCCATCACTCCCGGCACAGGGGGAGGTACCGGGGAGCTGTTTTTT. Its protein product is CAITPGTGGGTGELFF.

The J gene is TRBJ1-2, the V gene TRBV9; TRBD1 matches 12 bases. CDR1 is SGDLS, CDR2 YYNGEE, per germline. CDR3 size: 16 residues. V gave up 2 bases and J gave up 6 bases; unmatched junction bases: 8. The CDR3 here is CASSVGPGTGGNGYTF. The DNA for the CDR3 is TGTGCCAGCAGCGTTGGACCCGGGACAGGGGGCAATGGCTACACCTTC.

This rearrangement joins TRBV6-5 to TRBJ2-2, with TRBD2 matching over 8 bases. The CDR3 has 15 residues. The V gene's germline CDR1 is MNHEY and CDR2 SVGAGI. V lost 4 bases to trimming and J lost 5 bases; unmatched junction nucleotides: 6. CDR3 nucleotides: TGTGCCAGCAGTTCCACACTAGCGGCGACCGGGGAGCTGTTTTTT. It translates to CASSSTLAATGELFF.

This chain uses TRBV27 with TRBJ2-5; 8 nucleotides agree with TRBD1. The CDR3 totals 15 residues. The V segment lost 4 bases and the J segment 4 bases; nucleotides outside the gene matches: 8. Germline-derived CDR1 and CDR2 are MNHEY and SMNVEV (reference sequence). CDR3 sequence reads: CASSSHLGTGETQYF. In DNA, the CDR3 is TGTGCCAGCAGTTCCCACCTCGGGACAGGAGAGACCCAGTACTTC.

This clone was counted between two and nine times. The gene calls are TRBV6-5 and TRBJ1-4; D is undetermined. This CDR3 is built from 15 residues. Trimming shortened V by 6 bases and J by 7 bases, and 18 bases separated the two germline ends. Looked up from germline, CDR1 is MNHEY and CDR2 is SVGAGI. The CDR3 DNA follows: TGTGCCAGCAGAACTAAGTCCGGAGGTAGTGAAAAACTGTTTTTT. Encoded protein: CASRTKSGGSEKLFF.

The rearrangement links TRBV7-2 to TRBJ2-7, with TRBD1 matching 9 bases. Germline V CDR1 and CDR2: SGHTA, FQGNSA. The CDR3 covers 14 residues. Unmatched junction bases numbered 5, after V lost 3 bases and J lost 5 bases. The CDR3 DNA reads as TGTGCCAGCAGCTTGGGGGACAGGGTCCACGAGCAGTACTTC. This translates into CASSLGDRVHEQYF.

The J gene is TRBJ1-6, the V gene TRBV5-5; maybe TRBD1 (5 bases). This CDR3 contains 15 residues. Germline loops: CDR1 SGHKS, CDR2 YYEKEE (reference sequence). Trimming took 0 bases from V and 10 from J, leaving 14 bases between them. The CDR3 region is CASSLVRGFGSPLHF. The CDR3 DNA is TGTGCCAGCAGCTTGGTTCGGGGGTTTGGATCACCCCTCCACTTT.

V is TRBV10-3 and J is TRBJ2-1, with a possible D match to TRBD1 (5 bases). V gave up 6 bases and J gave up 9 bases, with 15 bases separating them. The CDR3 length is 13 residues. Germline CDR1 is ENHRY and CDR2 is SYGVKD. CDR3 in amino acids: CAIRSTGSVEQFF. DNA for the CDR3: TGTGCCATCAGATCCACAGGTTCTGTTGAGCAGTTCTTC.

This rearrangement joins TRBV9 to TRBJ1-4; 7 positions agree with TRBD1. The length of the CDR3 is 15 residues. Germline CDR1 reads SGDLS; CDR2 reads YYNGEE. The junction had 4 bases not matched to a gene; V was cut back by 4 bases and J by 1 base. Here the CDR3 reads CASSPRQGTNEKLFF. The CDR3 coding sequence is TGTGCCAGCAGCCCGCGACAGGGAACTAATGAAAAACTGTTTTTT.

DNA of the CDR3: TGCGCCAGCAGTCAGGAGACAGGGGGCGATGAGCAGTTCTTC. It is translated as CASSQETGGDEQFF. This rearrangement joins TRBV23-1 to TRBJ2-1; the match to TRBD1 covers 10 bases. TRBV23-1 is identified as an open reading frame with a role that is uncertain. This CDR3 contains 14 residues. With 3 bases clipped from V and 8 bases from J, the junction kept 4 bases outside the gene matches.

V and J are TRBV10-1 and TRBJ2-5; TRBD2 matches 8 bases. The CDR3 has 15 amino acids. The trim removed 6 bases at V and 2 bases at J, leaving 8 bases unmatched. Germline CDR1 is WNHNN and CDR2 is SYGVQD (reference sequence). This CDR3 is CASSRTSGTQETQYF. As DNA, the CDR3 is TGCGCCAGCAGCCGAACTAGCGGAACTCAAGAGACCCAGTACTTC.

This chain joins TRBV15 and TRBJ1-5; D unclear. This CDR3 has 16 residues. The V gene's germline CDR1 is LNHNV and CDR2 YYDKDF (reference sequence). V was shortened by 0 bases and J by 4 bases, with 13 bases between the two germline ends. The CDR3 sequence is CATSRDQQRANQPQHF. The DNA of the CDR3 is TGTGCCACCAGCAGAGATCAGCAGAGAGCGAATCAGCCCCAGCATTTT. The variable domain in full, completed from reference TRBV15 and TRBJ1-5, reads DAMVIQNPRYQVTQFGKPVTLSCSQTLNHNVMYWYQQKSSQAPKLLFHYYDKDFNNEADTPDNFQSRRPNTSFCFLDIRSPGLGDTAMYLCATSRDQQRANQPQHFGDGTRLSIL.

This clone has just a few counts. V and J are TRBV19 and TRBJ2-7; TRBD2 matches at 7 bases. Germline CDR1 and CDR2: LNHDA and SQIVND (reference sequence). The V gene end was trimmed by 3 bases and the J gene end by 2 bases; junction bases not matched to a gene: 13. This CDR3 is 17 amino acids long. This chain's CDR3 is CASSITARSGTPYEQYF. In DNA, the CDR3 is TGTGCCAGTAGTATTACCGCGAGGAGCGGGACCCCCTACGAGCAGTACTTC.

The chain employs TRBV5-1 and TRBJ1-5, with D tentatively TRBD1 (5 bases). In germline, CDR1 is SGHRS, CDR2 YFSETQ. The CDR3 loop spans 15 amino acids. Trimming pared 0 bases from V and 4 bases from J, leaving 11 bases between. CDR3 DNA: TGCGCCAGCAGCTTGGTTGGGGCAGATAATCAGCCCCAGCATTTT. As protein: CASSLVGADNQPQHF.

The chain carries TRBV2 and TRBJ1-1; no clear D. Germline V gives CDR1 SNHLY, CDR2 FYNNEI. The CDR3 length is 13 residues. The germline V and J ends were trimmed by 4 bases and 3 bases, with 9 bases remaining between them. CDR3 in amino acids: CASSVQQHTEAFF. The CDR3 DNA reads TGTGCCAGCAGTGTACAACAGCACACTGAAGCTTTCTTT.

The chain links TRBV4-2 to TRBJ1-5; no firm D call. The V gene's germline CDR1 is LGHNA and CDR2 YNFKEQ. Deletions cut 1 base from V and 2 bases from J, with 9 bases between. The CDR3 runs 15 residues. This CDR3 is CASSQGRGRNQPQHF. CDR3 coding DNA: TGTGCCAGCAGCCAAGGCAGAGGGCGCAATCAGCCCCAGCATTTT.

The DNA of the CDR3 is TGCGCCAGCAGTGAGGTTGGCAGGGAAAAGGGTGACTATGGCTACACCTTC. Translation: CASSEVGREKGDYGYTF. The chain recombines TRBV10-2 with TRBJ1-2; TRBD1 might be the D (5 bases). Germline CDR1 reads WSHSY; CDR2 reads SAAADI. CDR3 length: 17 amino acids. Deletions cut 2 bases from V and 3 bases from J, with 19 bases between.

The chain uses TRBV5-1 and TRBJ1-1; 7 bases are shared with TRBD1. Germline V gives CDR1 SGHRS, CDR2 YFSETQ. V lost 3 bases and J lost 6; bases outside the gene matches: 8. The CDR3 extends over 14 amino acids. Here the CDR3 reads CASSSGQTWAEAFF. CDR3 sequence (DNA): TGCGCCAGCAGCTCGGGACAGACATGGGCTGAAGCTTTCTTT.

The V gene is TRBV10-3, the J gene TRBJ2-2; 11 bases agree with TRBD1. The CDR3 contains 18 residues. Germline lookup yields CDR1 ENHRY and CDR2 SYGVKD. The V segment lost 4 bases and the J segment 5 bases; nucleotides outside the gene matches: 12. CDR3 amino acids: CAISGVVPGQGGTGELFF. The CDR3 DNA is TGTGCCATCAGTGGAGTTGTCCCGGGACAGGGGGGTACCGGGGAGCTGTTTTTT.